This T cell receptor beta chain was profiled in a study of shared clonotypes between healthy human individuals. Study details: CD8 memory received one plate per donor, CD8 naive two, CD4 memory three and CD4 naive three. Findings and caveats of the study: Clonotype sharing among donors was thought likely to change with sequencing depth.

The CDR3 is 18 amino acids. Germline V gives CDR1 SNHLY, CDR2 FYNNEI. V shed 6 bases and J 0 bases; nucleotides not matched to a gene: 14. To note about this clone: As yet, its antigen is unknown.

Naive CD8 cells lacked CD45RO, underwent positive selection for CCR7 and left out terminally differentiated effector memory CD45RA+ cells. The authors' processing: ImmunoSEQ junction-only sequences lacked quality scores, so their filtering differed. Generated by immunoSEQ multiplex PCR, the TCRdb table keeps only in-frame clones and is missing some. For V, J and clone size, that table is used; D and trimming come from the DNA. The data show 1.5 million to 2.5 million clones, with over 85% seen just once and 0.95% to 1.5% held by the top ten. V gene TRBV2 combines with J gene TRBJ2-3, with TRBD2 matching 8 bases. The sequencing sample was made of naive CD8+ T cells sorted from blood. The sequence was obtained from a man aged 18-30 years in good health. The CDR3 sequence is CASRFPLSGGTSTDTQYF. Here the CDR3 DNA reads TGTGCCAGCAGGTTCCCATTGAGCGGGGGAACTAGCACAGATACGCAGTATTTT.